Each of the 15 T cell receptor beta chains below was sequenced from the same sample in a study of T cells in Graves' hyperthyroidism and ophthalmopathy. Regions amplified from RNA transcripts were the TCR beta CDR3 regions. A first-round RT-PCR of the TCR CDR3 used the HTBI primer set. A single record per CDR3 protein comes from TCRdb applying MiXCR to the multiplex PCR reads. Of about 380,000 distinct CDR3 sequences listed, approximately 12% were seen once; the top ten hold about 20%. The sample was blood. These receptors all stem from a man between 25 and 39 years old with Graves' hyperthyroidism that later progressed to Graves' ophthalmopathy.

This clonotype was counted at least ten times. The chain recombines TRBV7-9 with TRBJ2-5, with D unresolved. Trimming shortened V by 4 bases and J by 2 bases, and 11 bases separated the two germline ends. The CDR3 length is 14 residues. The germline gives CDR1 SEHNR, CDR2 FQNEAQ (reference sequence). CDR3 DNA sequence: TGTGCCAGCAGCTGGTTAGAACGGCAAGAGACCCAGTACTTC. Translating it yields CASSWLERQETQYF.

This clonotype has at least ten counts. The chain has TRBV11-2 and TRBJ2-3, with a tentative D call TRBD2 (6 bases). The CDR3 contains 17 residues. The V gene's germline CDR1 is SGHAT and CDR2 FQNNGV. Trimming shortened V by 1 base and J by 4 bases, and 18 bases separated the two germline ends. The CDR3 nucleotides are TGTGCCAGCAGCTTAGGGGGCTGGGGGACGGGGGCAGATACGCAGTATTTT. Protein product: CASSLGGWGTGADTQYF.

This clonotype was seen a handful of times. The V gene is TRBV9, the J gene TRBJ2-7, with 7 nucleotides matching TRBD2. V lost 4 bases to trimming and J lost 2 bases; unmatched junction nucleotides: 6. The CDR3 loop spans 14 amino acids. Germline V lookup: CDR1 SGDLS, CDR2 YYNGEE. As DNA, the CDR3 is TGTGCCAGCAGCATGGGGGGGGAACCCTACGAGCAGTACTTC. Amino acids: CASSMGGEPYEQYF.

The CDR3 sequence: CSVAGAPGAGYEQYF. Here the CDR3 DNA reads TGCAGCGTTGCGGGAGCGCCGGGGGCCGGCTACGAGCAGTACTTC. The J gene is TRBJ2-7, the V gene TRBV29-1; D could derive from TRBD1 or TRBD2 (6 bases each). This CDR3 has 15 residues. V was cut by 4 bases and J by 3 bases, with 19 bases left in between. Per the germline V gene, CDR1 is SQVTM and CDR2 is ANQGSEA.

The chain has TRBV11-2 and TRBJ2-3; the D is unclear. CDR1 is SGHAT and CDR2 is FQNNGV in the germline V gene. V dropped 6 bases and J dropped 1 base, with 11 bases sitting between them. CDR3 size: 14 residues. The CDR3 sequence: CASSFTSGTDTQYF. DNA of the CDR3: TGTGCCAGCAGTTTCACTTCTGGCACAGATACGCAGTATTTT. The full variable domain, in which reference TRBV11-2 and TRBJ2-3 provide the parts outside the CDR3, is EAGVAQSPRYKIIEKRQSVAFWCNPISGHATLYWYQQILGQGPKLLIQFQNNGVVDDSQLPKDRFSAERLKGVDSTLKIQPAKLEDSAVYLCASSFTSGTDTQYFGPGTRLTVL.

This clonotype has a count of ten or more. CDR3 nucleotide sequence: TGTGCCAGCACCCCCCCTTGGGGGGCCACTGAAGCTTTCTTT. Translation gives CASTPPWGATEAFF. This chain links TRBV28 with TRBJ1-1; TRBD1 is a possible D gene (6 bases). Trimming took 7 bases from V and 4 from J, leaving 16 bases between them. The CDR3 extends over 14 amino acids. CDR1 and CDR2 from the germline V gene are MDHEN and SYDVKM. Filled out from reference TRBV28 and TRBJ1-1, the complete variable domain reads DVKVTQSSRYLVKRTGEKVFLECVQDMDHENMFWYRQDPGLGLRLIYFSYDVKMKEKGDIPEGYSVSREKKERFSLILESASTNQTSMYLCASTPPWGATEAFFGQGTRLTVV.

This chain connects TRBV20-1 to TRBJ2-6, with 10 bases that match TRBD1. CDR1 and CDR2 (germline): DFQATT, SNEGSKA (reference sequence). The CDR3 loop spans 20 amino acids. V shed 2 bases and J 4 bases; nucleotides not matched to a gene: 17. The CDR3 loop is CSARIGAGTGVRWGANVLTF. The CDR3 DNA is TGCAGTGCTAGAATTGGGGCCGGGACAGGGGTCAGGTGGGGGGCCAACGTCCTGACTTTC.

Ten or more counts support this clonotype. A read error may account for a junction end that differs from germline. CDR3 nucleotide sequence: TGTGCCAGCAGTGTAGCGGGGGGGGAATCCGAGCAGTACTTC. It encodes CASSVAGGESEQYF. V gene TRBV12-3 or TRBV12-4 combines with J gene TRBJ2-7; 11 bases match TRBD2. The CDR3 consists of 14 residues.

The rearrangement links TRBV12-3 or TRBV12-4 to TRBJ2-5; D call uncertain. V was pared by 3 bases and J by 7 bases, with 6 bases between. The CDR3 has 11 residues. The CDR3 loop is CASSFWGTQYF. The DNA of the CDR3 is TGTGCCAGCAGTTTTTGGGGGACCCAGTACTTC.

Comment on this clonotype: At one of its ends the junction is not consistent with the germline gene, which may arise from a read error. J is TRBJ2-2 and V is TRBV30, with D perhaps matching TRBD2 (6 bases). CDR1 and CDR2 from the germline V gene are GTSNPN and SVGIG (reference sequence). The CDR3 totals 17 residues. DNA for the CDR3: TGTGCCTGGAGCCTTCCTTGGGGCGGGATCCTCACCGGGGGGCTGTTTTTT. Amino acids: CAWSLPWGGILTGGLFF.

The J gene is TRBJ2-5, the V gene TRBV6-2 or TRBV6-3, with D possibly being TRBD2 (7 bases). This CDR3 contains 15 residues. Germline CDR1 and CDR2: MNHEY and SVGEGT. Between the trimmed V and J ends, which lost 4 bases and 3 bases, there was a span of 15 bases. CDR3 loop: CASSSRGGGEETQYF. As DNA, the CDR3 is TGTGCCAGCAGTTCAAGGGGGGGGGGAGAAGAGACCCAGTACTTC.

This clonotype was seen at least ten times. The rearrangement joins TRBV20-1 to TRBJ2-7; D unresolved. Trimming shortened V by 3 bases and J by 4 bases, and 16 bases separated the two germline ends. The V gene's germline CDR1 is DFQATT and CDR2 SNEGSKA (reference sequence). This CDR3 comprises 14 residues. The CDR3 is CSASIPPLIYEQYF. CDR3 DNA: TGCAGTGCTAGCATCCCGCCTCTTATTTACGAGCAGTACTTC.

Many counts were recorded for this clonotype. The V and J genes are TRBV27 and TRBJ2-3, with TRBD2 matching over 10 bases. This CDR3 comprises 17 residues. V lost 5 bases to trimming and J lost 2 bases; unmatched junction nucleotides: 10. Germline loops: CDR1 MNHEY, CDR2 SMNVEV (reference sequence). CDR3 in DNA: TGTGCCAGCAGTCCAATGCAAGCGGGGGGGATCACAGATACGCAGTATTTT. It is translated as CASSPMQAGGITDTQYF.

This clonotype was counted between two and nine times. The chain links TRBV6-1 to TRBJ2-4; D remains unclear. CDR3 length equals 12 residues. Germline V gives CDR1 MNHNS, CDR2 SASEGT. V was cut by 7 bases and J by 7 bases, with 11 bases left in between. The CDR3: CASMMGRNIQYF. The CDR3 nucleotides read TGTGCCAGCATGATGGGCCGGAACATTCAGTACTTC.

The chain joins TRBV19 to TRBJ1-1; D is unresolved. Trimming pared 5 bases from V and 0 bases from J, leaving 16 bases between. Germline CDR1 is LNHDA and CDR2 is SQIVND (reference sequence). This CDR3 is built from 16 residues. The CDR3 loop is CASSQTEVDMNTEAFF. The CDR3 region has the DNA TGTGCCAGTAGTCAAACGGAAGTAGACATGAACACTGAAGCTTTCTTT.